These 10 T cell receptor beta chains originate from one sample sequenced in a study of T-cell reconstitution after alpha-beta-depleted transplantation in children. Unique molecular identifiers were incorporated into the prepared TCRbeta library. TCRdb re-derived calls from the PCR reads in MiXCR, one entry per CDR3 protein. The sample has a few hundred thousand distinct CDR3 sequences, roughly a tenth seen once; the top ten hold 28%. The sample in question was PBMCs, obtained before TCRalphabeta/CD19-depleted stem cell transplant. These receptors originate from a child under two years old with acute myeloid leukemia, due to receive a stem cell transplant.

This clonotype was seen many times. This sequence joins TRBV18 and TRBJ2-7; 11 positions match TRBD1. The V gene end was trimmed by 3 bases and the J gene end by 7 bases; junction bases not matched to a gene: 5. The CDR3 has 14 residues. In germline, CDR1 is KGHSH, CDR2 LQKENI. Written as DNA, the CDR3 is TGTGCCAGCTCACCGGGACAGGGGGTAGGGGAGCAGTACTTC. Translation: CASSPGQGVGEQYF.

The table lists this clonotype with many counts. Here the CDR3 DNA reads TGTGCCAGCAGCCCTCGAGGAGGGGGCGAAGTCTTAGAGTACTTC. Translating gives CASSPRGGGEVLEYF. The chain uses TRBV3-1 and TRBJ2-7, with a weak D call TRBD1 (7 bases). The CDR3 is 15 amino acids. The V end lost 4 bases, the J end lost 11 bases, and 24 bases lay between the germline ends. CDR1 LGHDT and CDR2 YNNKEL come from the germline V gene (reference sequence).

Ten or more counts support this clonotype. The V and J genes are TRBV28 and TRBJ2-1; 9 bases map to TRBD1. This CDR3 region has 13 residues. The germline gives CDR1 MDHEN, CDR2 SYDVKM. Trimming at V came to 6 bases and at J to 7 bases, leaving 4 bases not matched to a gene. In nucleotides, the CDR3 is TGTGCCAGCAGGGGGGACAGGGCTAATGAGCAGTTCTTC. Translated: CASRGDRANEQFF.

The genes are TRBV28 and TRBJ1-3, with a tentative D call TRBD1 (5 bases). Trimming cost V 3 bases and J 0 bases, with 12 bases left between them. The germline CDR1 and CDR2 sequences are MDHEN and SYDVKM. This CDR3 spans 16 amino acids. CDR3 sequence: CASSLGGAYSGNTIYF. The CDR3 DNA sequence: TGTGCCAGCAGTTTGGGAGGGGCCTACTCTGGAAACACCATATATTTT.

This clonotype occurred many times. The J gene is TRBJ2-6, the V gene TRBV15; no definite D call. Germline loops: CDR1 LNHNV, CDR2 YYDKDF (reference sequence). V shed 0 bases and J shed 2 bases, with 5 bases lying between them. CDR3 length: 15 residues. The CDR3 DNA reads TGTGCCACCAGCAGAGATAAAGCTGGGGCCAACGTCCTGACTTTC. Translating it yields CATSRDKAGANVLTF.

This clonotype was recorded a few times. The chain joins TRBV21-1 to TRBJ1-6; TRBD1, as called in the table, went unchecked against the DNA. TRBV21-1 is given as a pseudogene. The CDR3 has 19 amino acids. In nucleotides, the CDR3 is TGTGCCAGCAGCTCCGTGTGGGGGTTTCGGAGCTCCTATAATTCACCCCTCCACTTT. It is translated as CASSSVWGFRSSYNSPLHF.

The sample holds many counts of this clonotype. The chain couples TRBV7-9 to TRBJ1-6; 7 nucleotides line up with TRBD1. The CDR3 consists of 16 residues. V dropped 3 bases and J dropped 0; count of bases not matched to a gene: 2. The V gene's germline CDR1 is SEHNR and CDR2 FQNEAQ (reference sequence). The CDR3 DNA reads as TGTGCCAGCAGCTTCAGGACAGGCTCCTATAATTCACCCCTCCACTTT. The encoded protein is CASSFRTGSYNSPLHF.

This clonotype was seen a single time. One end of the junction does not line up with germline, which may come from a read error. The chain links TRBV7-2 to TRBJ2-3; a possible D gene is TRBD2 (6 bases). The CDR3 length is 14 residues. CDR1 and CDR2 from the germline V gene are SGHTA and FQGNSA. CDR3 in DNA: TGTGCCAACAGCTTAGACGGGAGACCAGATACGCAGTATTTT. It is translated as CANSLDGRPDTQYF.

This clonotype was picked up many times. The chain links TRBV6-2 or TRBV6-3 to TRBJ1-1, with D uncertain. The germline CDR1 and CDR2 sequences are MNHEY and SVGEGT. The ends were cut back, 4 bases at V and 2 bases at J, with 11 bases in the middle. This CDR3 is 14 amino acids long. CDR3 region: CASSWGSVNTEAFF. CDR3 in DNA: TGTGCCAGCAGTTGGGGTTCGGTTAACACTGAAGCTTTCTTT.

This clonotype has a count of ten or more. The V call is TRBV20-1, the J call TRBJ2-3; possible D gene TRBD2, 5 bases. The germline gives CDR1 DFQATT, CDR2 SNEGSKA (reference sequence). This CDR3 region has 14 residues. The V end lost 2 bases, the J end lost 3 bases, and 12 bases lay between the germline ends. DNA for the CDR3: TGCAGTGCTAGACCTCCGGGGTGGACAGATACGCAGTATTTT. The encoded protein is CSARPPGWTDTQYF.